The 24 T cell receptor beta chains below come from one sample, sequenced in a study of blood T cells in healthy people across ages. Together with a sample-barcoded 5' primer, a J-beta primer mix was included in a second PCR lasting about 7 to 12 cycles. In TCRdb, the 5' RACE reads were re-called with MiXCR into one record per CDR3 protein. The top ten clones hold 30% of a sample with 730,000 or so distinct CDR3 sequences, approximately 40% of them seen once. The specimen was blood. These receptors were collected from a man aged 80 or over in good health.

The CDR3 here is CASSPGTMGPDTQYF. CDR3 in DNA: TGTGCCAGCAGCCCCGGGACTATGGGGCCAGATACGCAGTATTTT. The chain couples TRBV6-2 or TRBV6-3 to TRBJ2-3, with 7 bases matching TRBD2. With V trimmed by 6 bases and J by 4 bases, 10 bases remained unmatched. CDR1 and CDR2 (germline): MNHEY, SVGEGT. The CDR3 consists of 15 residues.

This clonotype came up many times. The chain combines TRBV20-1 with TRBJ2-1; TRBD2 agrees at 12 bases. V shed 4 bases and J 4 bases; nucleotides not matched to a gene: 14. Germline assignment: CDR1 DFQATT and CDR2 SNEGSKA (reference sequence). This CDR3 comprises 18 residues. As DNA, the CDR3 is TGCAGTGCTACAAACCCCGCGGGACTAGCGGGCGATTACAATGAGCAGTTCTTC. Translation: CSATNPAGLAGDYNEQFF.

The sample holds one count of this clonotype. The rearrangement joins TRBV7-2 to TRBJ2-7; D might be TRBD2 (6 bases). Germline V CDR1 and CDR2: SGHTA, FQGNSA. The CDR3 runs 15 residues. The V and J ends lost 4 bases and 7 bases respectively, with 20 bases between them. This CDR3 is CASSSRGDPYNEQYF. CDR3 bases: TGTGCCAGCAGCTCACGCGGGGACCCCTACAATGAGCAGTACTTC.

The V gene is TRBV20-1, the J gene TRBJ2-5, with 10 bases identical to TRBD2. V shed 5 bases and J 11 bases; nucleotides not matched to a gene: 20. Germline V lookup: CDR1 DFQATT, CDR2 SNEGSKA (reference sequence). The CDR3 contains 16 residues. CDR3 nucleotide sequence: TGCAGTGCTTCCTCGCGTTGGACTAGCGGTCACAATGAGCAGTACTTC. Amino acid sequence: CSASSRWTSGHNEQYF.

This clonotype was seen a handful of times. CDR3 DNA: TGTGCCAGCAGCCAAGAGCCAGGATTGACCAGTTCGGAGCAGTACTTC. Translated: CASSQEPGLTSSEQYF. This chain links TRBV4-2 with TRBJ2-7; the D is unclear. V shed 0 bases and J shed 7 bases, with 19 bases lying between them. Germline CDR1 and CDR2: LGHNA and YNFKEQ. The CDR3 is 16 amino acids.

In this sample, this clonotype turned up a few times. This chain connects TRBV15 to TRBJ2-7; D gene ambiguous. The germline V and J ends were trimmed by 3 bases and 3 bases, with 15 bases remaining between them. The germline V gene has CDR1 LNHNV and CDR2 YYDKDF (reference sequence). CDR3 length equals 15 residues. The DNA for the CDR3 is TGTGCCACCAGCAGCACCCAGTACCGTGGCTACGAGCAGTACTTC. Its translation: CATSSTQYRGYEQYF.

The chain recombines TRBV4-2 with TRBJ2-1, with D tentatively TRBD2 (5 bases). The CDR3 is made up of 15 amino acids. Germline CDR1 and CDR2: LGHNA and YNFKEQ. V was shortened by 0 bases and J by 6 bases, with 12 bases between the two germline ends. CDR3 residues: CASSQDRYAGNEQFF. CDR3 bases: TGTGCCAGCAGCCAAGATAGATACGCGGGCAATGAGCAGTTCTTC.

The chain joins TRBV3-1 to TRBJ2-5; TRBD1 matches at 7 bases. V was pared by 3 bases and J by 5 bases, with 9 bases of the junction left unmatched. CDR3 length equals 15 residues. Germline CDR1 and CDR2: LGHDT and YNNKEL (reference sequence). In DNA, the CDR3 is TGTGCCAGCAGCCATAACCGCAGGGGGATTGAGACCCAGTACTTC. This encodes CASSHNRRGIETQYF.

The chain has TRBV7-2 and TRBJ2-2, with D possibly TRBD2 on 6 matching bases. In germline, CDR1 is SGHTA, CDR2 FQGNSA. This CDR3 is 17 amino acids long. Deletions cut 10 bases from V and 0 bases from J, with 21 bases between. CDR3 DNA: TGTGCCACCAAGCCCGGGAAGGTAGCGGCGAACACCGGGGAGCTGTTTTTT. This gives the protein CATKPGKVAANTGELFF.

This clonotype was seen a handful of times. CDR3 DNA sequence: TGCAGTGCTAGAGTTCATGCGACTAGCGGGAACTTCTACGAGCAGTACTTC. Translated, it gives CSARVHATSGNFYEQYF. V and J are TRBV20-1 and TRBJ2-7; TRBD2 matches 11 bases. V dropped 1 base and J dropped 3; count of bases not matched to a gene: 11. Germline CDR1 DFQATT, CDR2 SNEGSKA (reference sequence). The CDR3 totals 17 residues.

The CDR3 sequence is CASSLTGTRNYGYTF. The CDR3 DNA is TGCGCCAGCAGCCTAACCGGGACAAGGAACTATGGCTACACCTTC. The V call is TRBV5-1, the J call TRBJ1-2; TRBD1 is a possible D gene (6 bases). Trimming removed 4 bases from V and 2 bases from J, with 15 bases in between. Germline V gives CDR1 SGHRS, CDR2 YFSETQ. This CDR3 is 15 amino acids long.

The chain links TRBV4-2 to TRBJ1-4; 8 bases map to TRBD1. The germline V gene has CDR1 LGHNA and CDR2 YNFKEQ. CDR3 length equals 14 residues. V shed 1 base and J 8 bases; nucleotides not matched to a gene: 3. CDR3 amino acids: CASSQVQGEEKLFF. The CDR3 bases are TGTGCCAGCAGCCAAGTACAGGGGGAAGAAAAACTGTTTTTT.

The chain is built from TRBV14 and TRBJ2-7; a weak D match, TRBD1 (6 bases). V was pared by 1 base and J by 8 bases, with 12 bases between. Per germline, CDR1 SGHDN and CDR2 FVKESK. CDR3 length: 13 amino acids. The CDR3 DNA reads as TGTGCCAGCAGCCAAGCAGGGGTCTTTAAGCAGTACTTC. Its protein product is CASSQAGVFKQYF.

This clonotype came up a few times. The chain is built from TRBV20-1 and TRBJ1-1; 8 nucleotides align to TRBD1. V gave up 3 bases and J gave up 8 bases; unmatched junction bases: 5. Looked up from germline, CDR1 is DFQATT and CDR2 is SNEGSKA (reference sequence). CDR3 length: 12 residues. The CDR3 spells CSASPTGEEAFF. CDR3 DNA sequence: TGCAGTGCTAGCCCGACAGGGGAGGAAGCTTTCTTT.

This clonotype was found once. The chain is built from TRBV9 and TRBJ2-3; 8 nucleotides agree with TRBD2. The CDR3 runs 18 residues. V lost 0 bases to trimming and J lost 0 bases; unmatched junction nucleotides: 9. Germline lookup yields CDR1 SGDLS and CDR2 YYNGEE. The CDR3 sequence is CASSVDPGGVSSTDTQYF. CDR3 sequence (DNA): TGTGCCAGCAGCGTAGATCCCGGGGGGGTATCTAGCACAGATACGCAGTATTTT.

The chain combines TRBV7-2 with TRBJ1-1, with D uncertain. The CDR3 contains 13 residues. From germline, CDR1 is SGHTA and CDR2 FQGNSA. V was clipped by 0 bases and J by 1 base, with 3 bases between them. CDR3 in DNA: TGTGCCAGCAGCTTAGCTAGGAACACTGAAGCTTTCTTT. Residues: CASSLARNTEAFF.

This sequence joins TRBV6-1 and TRBJ2-7; no definite D call. From germline, CDR1 is MNHNS and CDR2 SASEGT. CDR3 length equals 12 residues. V shed 2 bases and J shed 3 bases, with 5 bases lying between them. The CDR3 reads CASSETHYEQYF. The CDR3 nucleotides are TGTGCCAGCAGTGAAACCCACTACGAGCAGTACTTC.

The rearrangement joins TRBV14 to TRBJ2-1; D is uncertain. Germline V CDR1 and CDR2: SGHDN, FVKESK. V was cut by 11 bases and J by 7 bases, with 6 bases left in between. The CDR3 sequence is 9 residues long. The CDR3 nucleotides are TGTGCCCCCTGGAATGAGCAGTTCTTC. Translation: CAPWNEQFF.

This clonotype appeared many times. V gene TRBV4-3 combines with J gene TRBJ2-1; 11 nucleotides match TRBD2. V lost 0 bases to trimming and J lost 7 bases; unmatched junction nucleotides: 8. Germline V gene data show CDR1 as LGHNA and CDR2 as YSLEER. The CDR3 has 17 amino acids. CDR3 loop: CASSQDHSGRAWNEQFF. The CDR3 nucleotides are TGCGCCAGCAGCCAAGATCATAGCGGGAGGGCCTGGAATGAGCAGTTCTTC.

A remark on this clonotype: No conserved phenylalanine or tryptophan ends this CDR3, so it is likely a read error. The chain has TRBV7-2 and TRBJ2-3, with D tentatively TRBD2 (6 bases). Germline CDR1 reads SGHTA; CDR2 reads FQGNSA. V was shortened by 4 bases and J by 9 bases, with 20 bases between the two germline ends. This CDR3 region has 15 residues. The CDR3 here is CASSSHVRQGGTQYL. The CDR3 DNA reads as TGTGCCAGCAGCTCCCACGTGCGTCAGGGAGGCACGCAGTATTTG.

The chain is built from TRBV6-6 and TRBJ1-2, with D tentatively TRBD1 (5 bases). CDR3 length equals 14 residues. With 7 bases removed from V and 6 bases from J, the gap between germline ends came to 18 bases. Germline CDR1 reads MNHNY; CDR2 reads SVGAGI (reference sequence). The DNA of the CDR3 is TGTGCCAGCAATGTTCAGGGCGATCCGGATGGCTACACCTTC. This gives the protein CASNVQGDPDGYTF.

CDR3 sequence: CASSYSPHRQGTYEQYF. The DNA of the CDR3 is TGTGCCAGCAGTTACTCCCCCCACAGGCAGGGGACCTACGAGCAGTACTTC. The gene calls are TRBV6-2 or TRBV6-3 and TRBJ2-7; tentatively, D is TRBD1 (6 bases). Trimming pared 0 bases from V and 2 bases from J, leaving 17 bases between. The CDR3 totals 17 residues. Germline CDR1 is MNHEY and CDR2 is SVGEGT.

In this sample, this clonotype turned up a few times. In nucleotides, the CDR3 is TGCAGTGCTAGGTCATCAGGTTGGCACTATGGCTACACCTTC. As protein: CSARSSGWHYGYTF. The genes are TRBV20-1 and TRBJ1-2; D remains unclear. Germline CDR1 is DFQATT and CDR2 is SNEGSKA (reference sequence). This CDR3 contains 14 residues. The V and J ends lost 3 bases and 3 bases respectively, with 14 bases between them.

The chain employs TRBV4-2 and TRBJ1-1, with D possibly matching TRBD1 (5 bases). V lost 1 base and J lost 6, with 9 bases in between. This CDR3 region has 13 residues. Germline V gives CDR1 LGHNA, CDR2 YNFKEQ. CDR3: CASSQAGISEAFF. CDR3 in DNA: TGTGCCAGCAGCCAAGCAGGGATATCTGAAGCTTTCTTT.